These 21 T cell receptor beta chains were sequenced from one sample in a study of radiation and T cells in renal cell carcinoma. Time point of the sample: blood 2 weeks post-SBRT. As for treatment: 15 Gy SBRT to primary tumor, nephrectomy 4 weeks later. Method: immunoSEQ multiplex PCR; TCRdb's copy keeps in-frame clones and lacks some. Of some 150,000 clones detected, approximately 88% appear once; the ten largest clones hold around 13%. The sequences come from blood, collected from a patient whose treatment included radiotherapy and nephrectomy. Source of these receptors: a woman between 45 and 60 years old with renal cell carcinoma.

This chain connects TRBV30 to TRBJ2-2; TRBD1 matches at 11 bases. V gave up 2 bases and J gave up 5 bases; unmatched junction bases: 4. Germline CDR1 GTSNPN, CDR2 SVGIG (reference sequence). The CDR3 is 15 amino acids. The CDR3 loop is CAWSTGQGVTGELFF. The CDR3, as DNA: TGTGCCTGGAGTACGGGACAGGGGGTGACCGGGGAGCTGTTTTTT. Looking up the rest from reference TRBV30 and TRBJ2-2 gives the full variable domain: SQTIHQWPATLVQPVGSPLSLECTVEGTSNPNLYWYRQAAGRGLQLLFYSVGIGQISSEVPQNLSASRPQDRQFILSSKKLLLSDSGFYLCAWSTGQGVTGELFFGEGSRLTVL.

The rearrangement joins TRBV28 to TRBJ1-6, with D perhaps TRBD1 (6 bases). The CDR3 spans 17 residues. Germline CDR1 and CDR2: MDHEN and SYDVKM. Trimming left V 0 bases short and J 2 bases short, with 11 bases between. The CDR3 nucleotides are TGTGCCAGCAGTTTATGGGCTGGGGGCGCCTATAATTCACCCCTCCACTTT. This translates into CASSLWAGGAYNSPLHF.

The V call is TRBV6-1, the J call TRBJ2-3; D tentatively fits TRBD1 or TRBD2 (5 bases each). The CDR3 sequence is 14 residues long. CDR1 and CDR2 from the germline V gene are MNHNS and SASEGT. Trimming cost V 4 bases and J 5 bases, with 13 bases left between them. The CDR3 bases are TGTGCCAGCAGTGGGGACGGCCTCGGAGATACGCAGTATTTT. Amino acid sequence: CASSGDGLGDTQYF.

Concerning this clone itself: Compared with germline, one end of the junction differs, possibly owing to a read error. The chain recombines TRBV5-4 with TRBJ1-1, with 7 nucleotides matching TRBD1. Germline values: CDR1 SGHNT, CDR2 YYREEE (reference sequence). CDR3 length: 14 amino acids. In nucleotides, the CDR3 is TGTGCCAGCAGCTTGCCGGGACAGACGCTGTCGGTGAGCTTT. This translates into CASSLPGQTLSVSF.

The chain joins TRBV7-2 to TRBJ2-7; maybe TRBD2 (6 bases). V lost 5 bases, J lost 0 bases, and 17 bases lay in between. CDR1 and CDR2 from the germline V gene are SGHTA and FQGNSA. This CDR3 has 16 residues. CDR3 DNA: TGTGCCAGCAGCCCCCGGAGCGGGCGCGCCTCCTACGAGCAGTACTTC. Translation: CASSPRSGRASYEQYF.

The CDR3 DNA follows: TGCAGCGCACTTTTGCGGGAACTGCAATTCTCTGGGGCCAACGTCCTGACTTTC. It codes for CSALLRELQFSGANVLTF. The gene calls are TRBV29-1 and TRBJ2-6; D is possibly TRBD2 (6 bases). The germline V gene has CDR1 SQVTM and CDR2 ANQGSEA. V was clipped by 7 bases and J by 0 bases, with 22 bases between them. CDR3 size: 18 residues.

CDR3 sequence: CASSLGRVNTEAFF. In nucleotides, the CDR3 is TGTGCCAGCAGCTTGGGACGGGTAAACACTGAAGCTTTCTTT. The J gene is TRBJ1-1, the V gene TRBV5-4, with D unresolved. This CDR3 contains 14 residues. Trimming shortened V by 0 bases and J by 2 bases, and 8 bases separated the two germline ends. Per the germline V gene, CDR1 is SGHNT and CDR2 is YYREEE (reference sequence).

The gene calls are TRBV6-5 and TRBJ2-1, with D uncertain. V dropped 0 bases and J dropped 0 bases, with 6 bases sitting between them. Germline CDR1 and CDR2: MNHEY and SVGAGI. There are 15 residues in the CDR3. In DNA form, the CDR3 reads TGTGCCAGCAGTTACTCTGGGTTCTCCTACAATGAGCAGTTCTTC. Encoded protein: CASSYSGFSYNEQFF.

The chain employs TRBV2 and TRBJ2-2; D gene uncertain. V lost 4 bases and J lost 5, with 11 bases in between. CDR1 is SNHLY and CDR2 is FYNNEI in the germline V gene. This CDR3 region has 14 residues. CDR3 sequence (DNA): TGTGCCAGCAGTGTACGGCTTCGGACCGGGGAGCTGTTTTTT. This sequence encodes CASSVRLRTGELFF.

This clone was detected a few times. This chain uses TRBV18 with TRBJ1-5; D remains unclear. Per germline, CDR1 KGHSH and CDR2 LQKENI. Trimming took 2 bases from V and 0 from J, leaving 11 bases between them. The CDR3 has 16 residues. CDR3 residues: CASSPAGLNSNQPQHF. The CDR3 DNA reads TGTGCCAGCTCACCAGCCGGACTGAATAGCAATCAGCCCCAGCATTTT. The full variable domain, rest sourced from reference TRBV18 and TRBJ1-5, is NAGVMQNPRHLVRRRGQEARLRCSPMKGHSHVYWYRQLPEEGLKFMVYLQKENIIDESGMPKERFSAEFPKEGPSILRIQQVVRGDSAAYFCASSPAGLNSNQPQHFGDGTRLSIL.

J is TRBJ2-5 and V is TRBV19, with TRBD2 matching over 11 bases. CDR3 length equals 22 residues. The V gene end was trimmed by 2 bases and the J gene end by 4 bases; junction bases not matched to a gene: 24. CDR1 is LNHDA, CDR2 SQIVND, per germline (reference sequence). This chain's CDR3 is CASSIQATPRLAGISGGETQYF. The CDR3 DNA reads TGTGCCAGTAGTATACAGGCTACGCCCAGACTAGCGGGGATCAGCGGTGGAGAGACCCAGTACTTC.

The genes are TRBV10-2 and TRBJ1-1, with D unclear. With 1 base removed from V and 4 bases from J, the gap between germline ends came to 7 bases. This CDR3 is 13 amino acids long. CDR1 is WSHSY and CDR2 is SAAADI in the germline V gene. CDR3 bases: TGCGCCAGCAGTGAGTGGCAGTCCACTGAAGCTTTCTTT. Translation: CASSEWQSTEAFF.

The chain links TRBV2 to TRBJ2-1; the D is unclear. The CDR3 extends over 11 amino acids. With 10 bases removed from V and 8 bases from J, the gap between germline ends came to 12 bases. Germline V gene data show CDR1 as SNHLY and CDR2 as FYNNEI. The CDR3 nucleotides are TGTGCCACCTCAGTCACCGATGAGCAGTTCTTC. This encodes CATSVTDEQFF.

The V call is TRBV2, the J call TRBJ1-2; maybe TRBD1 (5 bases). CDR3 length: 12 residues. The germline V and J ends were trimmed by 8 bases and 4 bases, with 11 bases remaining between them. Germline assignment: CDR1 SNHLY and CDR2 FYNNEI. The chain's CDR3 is CASRQSIYGYTF. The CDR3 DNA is TGTGCCAGCCGACAGAGCATCTATGGCTACACCTTC.

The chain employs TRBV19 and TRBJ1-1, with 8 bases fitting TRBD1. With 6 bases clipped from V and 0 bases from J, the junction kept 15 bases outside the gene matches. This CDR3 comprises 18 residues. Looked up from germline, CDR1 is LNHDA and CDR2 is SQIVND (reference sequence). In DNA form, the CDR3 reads TGTGCCAGTAGACCGCCGGGACAGGATATGCCAGTGAACACTGAAGCTTTCTTT. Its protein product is CASRPPGQDMPVNTEAFF.

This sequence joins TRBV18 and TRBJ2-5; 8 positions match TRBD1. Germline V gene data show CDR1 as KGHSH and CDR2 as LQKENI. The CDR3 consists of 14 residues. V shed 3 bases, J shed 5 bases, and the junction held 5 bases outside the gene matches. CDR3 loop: CASSPQRTGETQYF. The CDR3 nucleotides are TGTGCCAGCTCACCCCAAAGGACAGGGGAGACCCAGTACTTC.

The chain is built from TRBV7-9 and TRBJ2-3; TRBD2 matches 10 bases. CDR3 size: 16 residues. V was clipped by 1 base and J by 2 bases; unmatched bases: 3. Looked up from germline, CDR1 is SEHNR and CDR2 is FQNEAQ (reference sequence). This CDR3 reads CASSLGSGGFTDTQYF. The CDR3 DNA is TGTGCCAGCAGCTTAGGTAGCGGGGGGTTCACAGATACGCAGTATTTT.

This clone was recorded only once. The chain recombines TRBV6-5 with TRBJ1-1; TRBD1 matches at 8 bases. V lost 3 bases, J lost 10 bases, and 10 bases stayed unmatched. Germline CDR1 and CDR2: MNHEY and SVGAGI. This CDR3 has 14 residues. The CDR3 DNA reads TGTGCCAGCAGTTATCGATCAGGGGGCCCCGGAGCTTTCTTT. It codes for CASSYRSGGPGAFF.

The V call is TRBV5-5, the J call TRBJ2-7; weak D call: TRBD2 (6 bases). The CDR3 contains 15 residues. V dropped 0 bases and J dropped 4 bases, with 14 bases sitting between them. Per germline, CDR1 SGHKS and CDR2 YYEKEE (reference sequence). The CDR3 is CASSLVFSGRYEQYF. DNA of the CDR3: TGTGCCAGCAGCTTGGTGTTTAGTGGGAGGTACGAGCAGTACTTC.

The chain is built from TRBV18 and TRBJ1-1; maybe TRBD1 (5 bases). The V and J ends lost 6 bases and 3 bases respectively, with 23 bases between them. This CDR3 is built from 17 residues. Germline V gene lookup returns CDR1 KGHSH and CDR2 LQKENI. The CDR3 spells CASSGRERGLDYTEAFF. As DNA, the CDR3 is TGTGCCAGCTCTGGGAGGGAGAGGGGCCTGGATTACACTGAAGCTTTCTTT.

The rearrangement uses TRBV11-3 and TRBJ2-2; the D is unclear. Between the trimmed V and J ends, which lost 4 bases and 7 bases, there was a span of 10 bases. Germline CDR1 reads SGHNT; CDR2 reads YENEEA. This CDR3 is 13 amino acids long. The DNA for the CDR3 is TGTGCCAGCAGCTCACGCCACCGCGGGGAGCTGTTTTTT. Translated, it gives CASSSRHRGELFF.